The 23 T cell receptor beta chains below all came from one sample that was sequenced in a study of breast tumors, draining lymph nodes, adjacent tissues. TCRdb recomputed calls from the multiplex PCR reads with MiXCR, one row per CDR3 protein. The sample holds approximately 210,000 distinct CDR3 sequences; under 40% are singletons and the top ten take 3% to 4%. The lymph nodes were axillary draining lymph nodes from breast cancer patients. Sample: axillary lymph node tissue. These receptors were taken from a female donor with breast cancer. Some clones in this sample may be carry-over from other donors' samples.

At least ten counts were recorded for this clonotype. The chain combines TRBV9 with TRBJ2-5, with 9 bases matching TRBD2. The CDR3 length is 15 residues. CDR1 SGDLS and CDR2 YYNGEE come from the germline V gene. V shed 3 bases, J shed 3 bases, and the junction held 6 bases outside the gene matches. The CDR3: CASSAIQRGEETQYF. In nucleotides, the CDR3 is TGTGCCAGCAGCGCAATCCAGCGGGGGGAAGAGACCCAGTACTTC.

The chain is built from TRBV29-1 and TRBJ1-5, with D hard to call. V lost 4 bases, J lost 2 bases, and 3 bases lay in between. The CDR3 has 11 amino acids. Germline assignment: CDR1 SQVTM and CDR2 ANQGSEA. The CDR3 DNA is TGCAGCGTTGGGGGCAATCAGCCCCAGCATTTT. Residues: CSVGGNQPQHF.

With respect to this clonotype: A much larger clone differs by one base, so this may be a read error. CDR3 sequence reads: CASARRSYEQYF. For the CDR3, the DNA is TGTGCCAGCGCCCGTCGATCCTACGAGCAGTACTTC. The rearrangement joins TRBV6-5 to TRBJ2-7; D is undetermined. The germline CDR1 and CDR2 sequences are MNHEY and SVGAGI. V shed 8 bases and J shed 1 base, with 9 bases lying between them. This CDR3 is built from 12 residues.

The chain links TRBV6-5 to TRBJ2-3, with 8 nucleotides matching TRBD2. The CDR3 covers 16 residues. Germline lookup yields CDR1 MNHEY and CDR2 SVGAGI. V was pared by 5 bases and J by 6 bases, with 13 bases of the junction left unmatched. CDR3 nucleotides: TGTGCCAGCAGTGAAGGAGGTAGCGGGGCGAGGGATACGCAGTATTTT. Residues: CASSEGGSGARDTQYF.

Only a few counts were recorded for this clonotype. This rearrangement joins TRBV20-1 to TRBJ2-1; TRBD1 matches at 7 bases. The CDR3 totals 14 residues. Germline V gene lookup returns CDR1 DFQATT and CDR2 SNEGSKA (reference sequence). Unmatched junction bases numbered 8, after V lost 0 bases and J lost 9 bases. Here the CDR3 DNA reads TGCAGTGCTAGAGAGGCGAGGGGGCCTCCTGAGCAGTTCTTC. Amino acids: CSAREARGPPEQFF.

V and J are TRBV6-1 and TRBJ2-5; 7 positions agree with TRBD2. Unmatched junction bases numbered 7, after V lost 2 bases and J lost 4 bases. The CDR3 runs 15 residues. CDR1 MNHNS and CDR2 SASEGT come from the germline V gene. The CDR3 region has the DNA TGTGCCAGCAGTGAATGGGGGGGAGGGGTAGAGACCCAGTACTTC. Translation: CASSEWGGGVETQYF.

This rearrangement joins TRBV9 to TRBJ1-4; 9 nucleotides align to TRBD1. Germline V CDR1 and CDR2: SGDLS, YYNGEE. The CDR3 spans 15 residues. V shed 3 bases and J 8 bases; nucleotides not matched to a gene: 8. The CDR3 DNA reads as TGTGCCAGCAGCGCGCTGACAGGGGGTGAGGAAAAACTGTTTTTT. Protein: CASSALTGGEEKLFF. Using reference TRBV9 and TRBJ1-4 for the parts outside the CDR3, the full variable domain is DSGVTQTPKHLITATGQRVTLRCSPRSGDLSVYWYQQSLDQGLQFLIQYYNGEERAKGNILERFSAQQFPDLHSELNLSSLELGDSALYFCASSALTGGEEKLFFGSGTQLSVL.

This clonotype was counted many times. The V call is TRBV5-6, the J call TRBJ2-2; D possibly matches TRBD1 or TRBD2 (5 bases each). This CDR3 contains 14 residues. Germline CDR1 is SGHDT and CDR2 is YYEEEE. V was clipped by 1 base and J by 5 bases, with 9 bases between them. CDR3 residues: CASSLYGGTGELFF. CDR3 in DNA: TGTGCCAGCAGCTTGTATGGGGGAACCGGGGAGCTGTTTTTT. Full variable domain (remainder filled in from reference TRBV5-6 and TRBJ2-2): DAGVTQSPTHLIKTRGQQVTLRCSPKSGHDTVSWYQQALGQGPQFIFQYYEEEERQRGNFPDRFSGHQFPNYSSELNVNALLLGDSALYLCASSLYGGTGELFFGEGSRLTVL.

This clonotype was seen repeatedly, ten times or more. CDR3 nucleotide sequence: TGCGCCAGCAGCTTGGAGATTAGATGGGAGACCCAGTACTTC. It translates to CASSLEIRWETQYF. The rearrangement joins TRBV5-1 to TRBJ2-5; D not certain. This CDR3 region has 14 residues. Germline V CDR1 and CDR2: SGHRS, YFSETQ. V was clipped by 0 bases and J by 5 bases, with 11 bases between them.

The table lists this clonotype with many counts. This chain connects TRBV15 to TRBJ1-4; D unresolved. Germline lookup yields CDR1 LNHNV and CDR2 YYDKDF (reference sequence). V was shortened by 0 bases and J by 5 bases, with 7 bases between the two germline ends. The CDR3 is 14 residues long. The CDR3 DNA follows: TGTGCCACCAGCAGAGATTTGGGGAATGAAAAACTGTTTTTT. It specifies CATSRDLGNEKLFF.

This clonotype was seen at least ten times. J is TRBJ1-2 and V is TRBV5-8; 12 bases fit TRBD1. The CDR3 runs to 14 residues. CDR1 is SGHTS and CDR2 is YDEGEE in the germline V gene. J was trimmed by 7 bases and V by 4 bases; bases with no gene match: 5. The CDR3 reads CASSRGQGALGYTF. The CDR3 nucleotides are TGTGCCAGCAGCAGGGGACAGGGGGCTCTTGGCTACACCTTC.

This clonotype was detected ten times or more. The chain carries TRBV12-3 or TRBV12-4 and TRBJ1-3, with D hard to call. This CDR3 region has 15 residues. Trimming took 2 bases from V and 0 from J, leaving 8 bases between them. The CDR3 protein is CASSLRLDSGNTIYF. The DNA for the CDR3 is TGTGCCAGCAGTTTAAGGCTAGACTCTGGAAACACCATATATTTT.

This clonotype was seen many times. The J gene is TRBJ2-1, the V gene TRBV7-2; D possibly uses TRBD1 or TRBD2 (5 bases each). V was trimmed by 4 bases and J by 0 bases, leaving 13 bases between them. This CDR3 contains 16 residues. Germline V lookup: CDR1 SGHTA, CDR2 FQGNSA. The CDR3 sequence: CASSSRDASSYNEQFF. The CDR3 nucleotides read TGTGCCAGCAGCTCCCGGGACGCGAGCTCCTACAATGAGCAGTTCTTC. Using reference TRBV7-2 and TRBJ2-1 for the parts outside the CDR3, the full variable domain is GAGVSQSPSNKVTEKGKDVELRCDPISGHTALYWYRQSLGQGLEFLIYFQGNSAPDKSGLPSDRFSAERTGGSVSTLTIQRTQQEDSAVYLCASSSRDASSYNEQFFGPGTRLTVL.

This clonotype came up many times. CDR3 in amino acids: CASSGGHLGDTQYF. The CDR3 bases are TGCGCCAGCAGCGGGGGACATTTGGGAGACACCCAGTACTTC. The chain has TRBV5-1 and TRBJ2-5, with D perhaps TRBD1 (6 bases). In germline, CDR1 is SGHRS, CDR2 YFSETQ. The CDR3 is 14 amino acids. Trimming took 4 bases from V and 8 from J, leaving 18 bases between them. The full variable domain, in which reference TRBV5-1 and TRBJ2-5 provide the parts outside the CDR3, is KAGVTQTPRYLIKTRGQQVTLSCSPISGHRSVSWYQQTPGQGLQFLFEYFSETQRNKGNFPGRFSGRQFSNSRSEMNVSTLELGDSALYLCASSGGHLGDTQYFGPGTRLLVL.

This chain connects TRBV5-4 to TRBJ2-3; 10 nucleotides align to TRBD2. The length of the CDR3 is 15 residues. CDR1 is SGHNT, CDR2 YYREEE, per germline (reference sequence). V lost 5 bases, J lost 0 bases, and 3 bases stayed unmatched. The DNA for the CDR3 is TGTGCCAGCAGACTAGCGGGAAGGAGCACAGATACGCAGTATTTT. It encodes CASRLAGRSTDTQYF. Full variable domain (missing parts from reference TRBV5-4 and TRBJ2-3): ETGVTQSPTHLIKTRGQQVTLRCSSQSGHNTVSWYQQALGQGPQFIFQYYREEENGRGNFPPRFSGLQFPNYSSELNVNALELDDSALYLCASRLAGRSTDTQYFGPGTRLTVL.

This chain joins TRBV27 and TRBJ2-7; D is perhaps TRBD1 or TRBD2 (5 bases each). Trimming pared 3 bases from V and 2 bases from J, leaving 11 bases between. Per the germline V gene, CDR1 is MNHEY and CDR2 is SMNVEV (reference sequence). This CDR3 is 14 amino acids long. The DNA for the CDR3 is TGTGCCAGCAGTTTGAGGGGATTAACCTACGAGCAGTACTTC. Residues: CASSLRGLTYEQYF.

This clonotype was observed a single time. V usage is TRBV20-1 and J usage is TRBJ2-3; 9 bases are shared with TRBD2. This CDR3 comprises 12 residues. In germline, CDR1 is DFQATT, CDR2 SNEGSKA (reference sequence). V was pared by 6 bases and J by 4 bases, with 2 bases of the junction left unmatched. CDR3 nucleotides: TGCAGTGCAGAGCGGGAGGCAGATACGCAGTATTTT. Its protein is CSAEREADTQYF.

J is TRBJ2-5 and V is TRBV18; TRBD2 matches 8 bases. CDR1 and CDR2 (germline): KGHSH, LQKENI. The CDR3 has 14 residues. Trimming took 4 bases from V and 4 from J; bases not matched to a gene: 5. Here the CDR3 DNA reads TGTGCCAGCTCACGGGGACTAGTCCCAGAGACCCAGTACTTC. Translated, it gives CASSRGLVPETQYF.

The CDR3 sequence is CASSVSGRPQHF. The DNA for the CDR3 is TGTGCCAGCAGCGTAAGCGGGAGGCCCCAGCATTTT. The J gene is TRBJ1-5, the V gene TRBV12-3 or TRBV12-4; D remains ambiguous. V shed 6 bases and J shed 9 bases, with 12 bases lying between them. CDR3 length: 12 amino acids.

In regard to this clonotype: It may be a read error: a sequence one base away is much more abundant. The chain carries TRBV7-9 and TRBJ1-3, with 7 bases that match TRBD1. Germline values: CDR1 SEHNR, CDR2 FQNEAQ (reference sequence). CDR3 length: 16 residues. The CDR3 loop reads CASIDGQAFSGNTLYF. The CDR3 coding sequence is TGTGCCAGCATCGATGGACAGGCCTTCTCTGGAAACACCCTATATTTT.

This clonotype was picked up one time. The chain carries TRBV27 and TRBJ2-1; D gene uncertain. The CDR3 contains 13 residues. Germline V gene sequence: CDR1 MNHEY, CDR2 SMNVEV (reference sequence). V shed 2 bases and J shed 6 bases, with 8 bases lying between them. CDR3 sequence reads: CASSLNRFNEQFF. The CDR3 nucleotides are TGTGCCAGCAGTTTAAATAGGTTCAATGAGCAGTTCTTC.

Comment on this clonotype: One junction end does not reproduce the germline sequence, and a read error may be involved. The chain uses TRBV7-9 and TRBJ2-1, with 15 nucleotides matching TRBD2. This CDR3 contains 17 residues. Germline V gene lookup returns CDR1 SEHNR and CDR2 FQNEAQ (reference sequence). CDR3 protein: CASSFTGLAGGRDEQFF. The CDR3 DNA reads as TGCGCCAGCAGCTTCACGGGACTAGCGGGAGGAAGGGATGAGCAGTTCTTC.

There are many counts of this clonotype. The rearrangement links TRBV11-2 to TRBJ2-1, with 10 positions matching TRBD2. CDR3 length equals 15 residues. The junction had 5 bases not matched to a gene; V was cut back by 2 bases and J by 7 bases. Germline-derived CDR1 and CDR2 are SGHAT and FQNNGV. CDR3 region: CASSLILAGRNEQFF. The CDR3 DNA reads as TGTGCCAGCAGCTTAATACTAGCGGGGAGGAATGAGCAGTTCTTC. The full variable domain, its missing parts supplied by reference TRBV11-2 and TRBJ2-1, is EAGVAQSPRYKIIEKRQSVAFWCNPISGHATLYWYQQILGQGPKLLIQFQNNGVVDDSQLPKDRFSAERLKGVDSTLKIQPAKLEDSAVYLCASSLILAGRNEQFFGPGTRLTVL.